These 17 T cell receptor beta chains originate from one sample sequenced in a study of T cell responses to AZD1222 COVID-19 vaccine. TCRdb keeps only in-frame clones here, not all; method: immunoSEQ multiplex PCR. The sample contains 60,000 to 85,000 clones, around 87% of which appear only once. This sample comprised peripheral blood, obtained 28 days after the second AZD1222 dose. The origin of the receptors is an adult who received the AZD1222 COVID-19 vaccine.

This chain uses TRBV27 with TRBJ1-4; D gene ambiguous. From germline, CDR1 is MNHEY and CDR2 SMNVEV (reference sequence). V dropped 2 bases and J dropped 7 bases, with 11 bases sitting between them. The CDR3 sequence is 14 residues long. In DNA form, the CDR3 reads TGTGCCAGCAGTTTAATGGGTCCGGGTGAAAAACTGTTTTTT. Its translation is CASSLMGPGEKLFF.

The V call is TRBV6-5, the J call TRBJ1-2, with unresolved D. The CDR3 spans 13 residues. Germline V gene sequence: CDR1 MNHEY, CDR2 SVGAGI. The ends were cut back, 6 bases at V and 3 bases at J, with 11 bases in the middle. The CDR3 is CASSLDGYYGYTF. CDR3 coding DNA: TGTGCCAGCAGCTTGGACGGCTACTATGGCTACACCTTC.

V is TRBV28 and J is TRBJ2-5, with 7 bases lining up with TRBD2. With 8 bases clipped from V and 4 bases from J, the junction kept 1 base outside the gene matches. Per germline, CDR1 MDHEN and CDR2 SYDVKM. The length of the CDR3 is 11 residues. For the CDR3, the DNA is TGTGCCAGCGGACTAGGAGAGACCCAGTACTTC. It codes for CASGLGETQYF.

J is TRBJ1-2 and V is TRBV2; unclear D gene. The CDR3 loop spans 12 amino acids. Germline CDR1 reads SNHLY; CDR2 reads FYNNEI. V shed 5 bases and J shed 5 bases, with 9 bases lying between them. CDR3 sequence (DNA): TGTGCCAGCAGTTCATCGGGTTATGGCTACACCTTC. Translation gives CASSSSGYGYTF. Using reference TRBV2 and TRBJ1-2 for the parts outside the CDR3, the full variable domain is EPEVTQTPSHQVTQMGQEVILRCVPISNHLYFYWYRQILGQKVEFLVSFYNNEISEKSEIFDDQFSVERPDGSNFTLKIRSTKLEDSAMYFCASSSSGYGYTFGSGTRLTVV.

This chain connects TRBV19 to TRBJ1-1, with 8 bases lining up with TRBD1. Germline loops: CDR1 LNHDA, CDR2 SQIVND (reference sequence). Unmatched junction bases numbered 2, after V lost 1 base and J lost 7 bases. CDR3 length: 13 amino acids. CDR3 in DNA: TGTGCCAGTAGTATAGGGGACAGGCGTGAAGCTTTCTTT. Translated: CASSIGDRREAFF.

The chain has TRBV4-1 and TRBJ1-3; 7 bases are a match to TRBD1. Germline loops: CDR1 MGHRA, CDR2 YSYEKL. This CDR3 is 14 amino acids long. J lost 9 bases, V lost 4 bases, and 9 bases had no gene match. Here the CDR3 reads CASSLVQGIATIYF. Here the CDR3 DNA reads TGCGCCAGCAGCCTGGTACAGGGGATCGCCACCATATATTTT.

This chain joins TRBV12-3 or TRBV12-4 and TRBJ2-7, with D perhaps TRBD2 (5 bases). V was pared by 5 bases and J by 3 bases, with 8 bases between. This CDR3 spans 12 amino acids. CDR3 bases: TGTGCCAGCAGTCCCGGGGACTACGAGCAGTACTTC. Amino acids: CASSPGDYEQYF.

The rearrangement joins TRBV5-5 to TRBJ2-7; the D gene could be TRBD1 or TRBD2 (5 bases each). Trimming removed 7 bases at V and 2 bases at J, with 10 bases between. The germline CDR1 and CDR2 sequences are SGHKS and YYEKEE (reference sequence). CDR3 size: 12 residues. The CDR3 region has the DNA TGTGCCAGCCGGGACCGACCCTACGAGCAGTACTTC. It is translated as CASRDRPYEQYF.

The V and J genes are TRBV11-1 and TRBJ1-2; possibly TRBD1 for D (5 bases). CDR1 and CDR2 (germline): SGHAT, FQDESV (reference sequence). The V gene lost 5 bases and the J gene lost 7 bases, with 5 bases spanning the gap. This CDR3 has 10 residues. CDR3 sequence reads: CASSRGGYTF. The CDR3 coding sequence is TGTGCCAGCAGCAGGGGTGGCTACACCTTC.

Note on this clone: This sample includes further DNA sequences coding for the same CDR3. CDR3 coding DNA: TGTGCCAGCAGCTTAAACAGCAATCAGCCCCAGCATTTT. Its protein product is CASSLNSNQPQHF. This chain connects TRBV11-2 to TRBJ1-5, with D hard to call. The CDR3 runs to 13 residues. Trimming removed 2 bases from V and 1 base from J, with 3 bases in between. Looked up from germline, CDR1 is SGHAT and CDR2 is FQNNGV.

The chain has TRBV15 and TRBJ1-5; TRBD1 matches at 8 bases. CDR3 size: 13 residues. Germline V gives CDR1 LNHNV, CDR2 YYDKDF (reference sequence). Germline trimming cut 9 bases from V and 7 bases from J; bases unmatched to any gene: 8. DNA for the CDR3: TGTGCCACAACCACAGGGGGAGAACAGCCCCAGCATTTT. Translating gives CATTTGGEQPQHF.

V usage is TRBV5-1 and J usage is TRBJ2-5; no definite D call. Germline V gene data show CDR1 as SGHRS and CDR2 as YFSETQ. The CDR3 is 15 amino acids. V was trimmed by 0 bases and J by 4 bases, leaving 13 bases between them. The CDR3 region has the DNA TGCGCCAGCAGCTTGGACCAGGTCAGAGGAGAGACCCAGTACTTC. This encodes CASSLDQVRGETQYF.

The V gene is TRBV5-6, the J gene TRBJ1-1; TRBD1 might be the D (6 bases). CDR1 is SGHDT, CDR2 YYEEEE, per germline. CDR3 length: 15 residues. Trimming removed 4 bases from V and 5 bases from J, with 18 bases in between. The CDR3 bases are TGTGCCAGCAGCCGGACGATGACAGGAGCTACTGAAGCTTTCTTT. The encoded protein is CASSRTMTGATEAFF.

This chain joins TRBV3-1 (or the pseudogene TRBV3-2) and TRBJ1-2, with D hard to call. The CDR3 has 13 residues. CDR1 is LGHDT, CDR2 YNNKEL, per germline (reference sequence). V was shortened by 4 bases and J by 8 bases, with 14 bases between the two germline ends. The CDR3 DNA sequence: TGTGCCAGCAGCCGGGGAAAAGAAGGCGGCTACACCTTC. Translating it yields CASSRGKEGGYTF.

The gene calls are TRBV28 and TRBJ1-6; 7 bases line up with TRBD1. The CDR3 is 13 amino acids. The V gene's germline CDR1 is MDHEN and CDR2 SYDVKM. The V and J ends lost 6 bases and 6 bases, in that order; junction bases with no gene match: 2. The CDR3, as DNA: TGTGCCAGCAGCCCAGGGGGTAATTCACCCCTCCACTTT. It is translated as CASSPGGNSPLHF.

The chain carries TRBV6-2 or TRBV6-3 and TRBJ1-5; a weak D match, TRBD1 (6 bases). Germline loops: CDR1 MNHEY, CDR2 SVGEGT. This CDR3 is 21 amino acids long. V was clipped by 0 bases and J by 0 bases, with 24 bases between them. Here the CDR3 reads CASSYSITGGDRHNSNQPQHF. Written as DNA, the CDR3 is TGTGCCAGCAGTTACTCTATTACTGGGGGCGACAGACACAATAGCAATCAGCCCCAGCATTTT.

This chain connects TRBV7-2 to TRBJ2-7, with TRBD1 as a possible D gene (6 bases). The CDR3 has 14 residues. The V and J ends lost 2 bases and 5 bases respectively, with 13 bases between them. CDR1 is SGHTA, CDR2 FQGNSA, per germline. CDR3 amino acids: CASSLIPGTNEQYF. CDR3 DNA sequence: TGTGCCAGCAGCTTAATCCCCGGGACAAACGAGCAGTACTTC.